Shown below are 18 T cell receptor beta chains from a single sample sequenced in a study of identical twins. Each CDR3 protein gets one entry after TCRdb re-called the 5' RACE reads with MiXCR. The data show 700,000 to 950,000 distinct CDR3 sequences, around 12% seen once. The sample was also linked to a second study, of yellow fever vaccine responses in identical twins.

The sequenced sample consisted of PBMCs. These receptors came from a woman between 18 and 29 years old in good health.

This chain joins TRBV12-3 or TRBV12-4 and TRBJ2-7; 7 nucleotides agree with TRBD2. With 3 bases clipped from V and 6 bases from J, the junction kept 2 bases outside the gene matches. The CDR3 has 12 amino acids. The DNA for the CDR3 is TGTGCCAGCAGTTTTGGGGAGGGCGAGCAGTACTTC. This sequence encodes CASSFGEGEQYF.

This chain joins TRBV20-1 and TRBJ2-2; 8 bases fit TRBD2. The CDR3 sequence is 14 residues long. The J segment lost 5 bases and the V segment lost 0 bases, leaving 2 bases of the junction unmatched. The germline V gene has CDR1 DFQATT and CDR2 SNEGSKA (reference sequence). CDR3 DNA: TGCAGTGCTAGAGAAGGGACTAGAACCGGGGAGCTGTTTTTT. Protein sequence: CSAREGTRTGELFF.

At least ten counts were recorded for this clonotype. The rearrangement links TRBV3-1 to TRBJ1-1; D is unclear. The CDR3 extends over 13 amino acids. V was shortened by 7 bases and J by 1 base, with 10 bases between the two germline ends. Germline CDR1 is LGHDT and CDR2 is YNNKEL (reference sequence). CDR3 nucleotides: TGTGCCAGCATGGAGGGTCCGAACACTGAAGCTTTCTTT. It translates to CASMEGPNTEAFF.

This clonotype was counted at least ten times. The CDR3 here is CASTFSGSGDYNEQFF. DNA of the CDR3: TGTGCCAGCACCTTTAGCGGGAGTGGCGATTACAATGAGCAGTTCTTC. The V call is TRBV27, the J call TRBJ2-1; 9 nucleotides align to TRBD2. Trimming cost V 7 bases and J 4 bases; bases outside gene matches: 11. The CDR3 length is 16 residues. In germline, CDR1 is MNHEY, CDR2 SMNVEV (reference sequence).

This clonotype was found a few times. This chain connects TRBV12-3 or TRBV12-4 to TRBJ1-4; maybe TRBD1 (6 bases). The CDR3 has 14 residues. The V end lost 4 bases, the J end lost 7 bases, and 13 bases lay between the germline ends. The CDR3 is CASSWKGEGEKLFF. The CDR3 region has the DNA TGTGCCAGCAGTTGGAAGGGGGAAGGTGAAAAACTGTTTTTT.

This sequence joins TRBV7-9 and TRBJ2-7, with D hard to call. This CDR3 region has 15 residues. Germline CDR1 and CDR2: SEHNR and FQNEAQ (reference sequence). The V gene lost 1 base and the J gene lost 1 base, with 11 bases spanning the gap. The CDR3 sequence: CASSLEAWQSYEQYF. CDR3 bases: TGTGCCAGCAGCTTAGAGGCTTGGCAGTCCTACGAGCAGTACTTC.

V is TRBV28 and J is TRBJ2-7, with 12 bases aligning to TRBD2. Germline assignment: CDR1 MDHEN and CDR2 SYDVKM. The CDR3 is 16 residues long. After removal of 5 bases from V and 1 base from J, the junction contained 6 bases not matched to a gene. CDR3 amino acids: CASSHGTSGFSYEQYF. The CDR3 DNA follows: TGTGCCAGCAGTCATGGGACTAGCGGGTTTTCCTACGAGCAGTACTTC.

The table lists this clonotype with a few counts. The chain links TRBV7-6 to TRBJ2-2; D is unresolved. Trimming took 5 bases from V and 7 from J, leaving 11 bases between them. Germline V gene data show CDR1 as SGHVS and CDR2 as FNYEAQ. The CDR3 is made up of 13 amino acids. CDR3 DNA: TGTGCCAGCAGCCCCCTCCGCGACGGGGAGCTGTTTTTT. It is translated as CASSPLRDGELFF.

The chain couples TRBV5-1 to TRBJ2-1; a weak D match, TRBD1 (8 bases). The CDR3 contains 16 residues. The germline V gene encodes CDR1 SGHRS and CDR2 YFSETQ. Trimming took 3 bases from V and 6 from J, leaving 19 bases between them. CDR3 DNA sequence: TGCGCCAGCAGCTCGTCCCTAAGCGGGACAGGCAATGAGCAGTTCTTC. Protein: CASSSSLSGTGNEQFF.

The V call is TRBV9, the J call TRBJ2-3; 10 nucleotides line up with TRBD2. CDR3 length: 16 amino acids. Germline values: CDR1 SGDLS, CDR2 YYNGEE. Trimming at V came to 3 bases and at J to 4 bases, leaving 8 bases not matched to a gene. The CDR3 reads CASSANSGRSSDTQYF. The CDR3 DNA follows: TGTGCCAGCAGCGCTAATAGCGGGAGGAGCTCAGATACGCAGTATTTT.

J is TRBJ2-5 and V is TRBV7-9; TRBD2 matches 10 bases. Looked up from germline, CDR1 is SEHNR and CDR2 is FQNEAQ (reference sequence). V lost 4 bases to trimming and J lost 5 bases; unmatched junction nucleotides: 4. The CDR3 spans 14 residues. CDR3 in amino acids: CASSSGTSVETQYF. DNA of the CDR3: TGTGCCAGCAGCTCCGGGACTAGCGTGGAGACCCAGTACTTC.

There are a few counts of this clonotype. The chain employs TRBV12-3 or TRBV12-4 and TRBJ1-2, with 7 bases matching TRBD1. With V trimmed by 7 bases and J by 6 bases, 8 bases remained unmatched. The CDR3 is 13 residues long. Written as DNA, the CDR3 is TGTGCCAGCATCCCAATGACAGGGAATGGCTACACCTTC. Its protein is CASIPMTGNGYTF.

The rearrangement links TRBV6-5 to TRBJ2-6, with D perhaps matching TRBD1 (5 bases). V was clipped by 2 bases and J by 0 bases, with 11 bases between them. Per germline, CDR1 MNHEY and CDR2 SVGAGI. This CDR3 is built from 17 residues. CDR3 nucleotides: TGTGCCAGCAGTTACCTCGGACATGACTCTGGGGCCAACGTCCTGACTTTC. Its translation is CASSYLGHDSGANVLTF.

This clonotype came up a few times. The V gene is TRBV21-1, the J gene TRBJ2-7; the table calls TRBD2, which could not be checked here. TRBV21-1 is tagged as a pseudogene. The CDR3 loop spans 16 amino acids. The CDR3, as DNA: TGTGCCAGCAGCCCGCCGGGGGACTCAGGCACTTTCGAGCAGTACTTC. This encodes CASSPPGDSGTFEQYF.

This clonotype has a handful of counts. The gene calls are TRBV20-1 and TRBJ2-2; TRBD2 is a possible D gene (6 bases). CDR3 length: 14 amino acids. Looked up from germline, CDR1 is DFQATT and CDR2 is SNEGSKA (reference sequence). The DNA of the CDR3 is TGCAGCCCCCAAACCAGCGGGTCAACCGGGGAGCTGTTTTTT. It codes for CSPQTSGSTGELFF.

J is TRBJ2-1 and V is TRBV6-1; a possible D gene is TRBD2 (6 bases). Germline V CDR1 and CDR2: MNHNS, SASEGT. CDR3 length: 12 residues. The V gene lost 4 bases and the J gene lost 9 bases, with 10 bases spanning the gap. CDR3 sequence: CASSGPGVEQFF. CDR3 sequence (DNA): TGTGCCAGCAGTGGCCCGGGGGTTGAGCAGTTCTTC.

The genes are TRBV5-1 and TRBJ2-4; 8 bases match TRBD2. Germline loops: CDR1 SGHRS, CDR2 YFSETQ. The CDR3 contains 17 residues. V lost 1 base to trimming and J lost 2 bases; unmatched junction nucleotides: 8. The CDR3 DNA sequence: TGCGCCAGCAGCTTGTCGGGAGGGATCCCCCCCAAAAACATTCAGTACTTC. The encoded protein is CASSLSGGIPPKNIQYF.

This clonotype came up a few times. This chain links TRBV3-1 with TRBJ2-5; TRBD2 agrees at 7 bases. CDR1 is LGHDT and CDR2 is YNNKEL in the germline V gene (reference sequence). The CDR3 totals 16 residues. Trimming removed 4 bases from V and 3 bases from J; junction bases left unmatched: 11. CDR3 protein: CASSRGPQRDKETQYF. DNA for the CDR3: TGTGCCAGCAGCCGGGGTCCCCAGCGGGATAAAGAGACCCAGTACTTC.